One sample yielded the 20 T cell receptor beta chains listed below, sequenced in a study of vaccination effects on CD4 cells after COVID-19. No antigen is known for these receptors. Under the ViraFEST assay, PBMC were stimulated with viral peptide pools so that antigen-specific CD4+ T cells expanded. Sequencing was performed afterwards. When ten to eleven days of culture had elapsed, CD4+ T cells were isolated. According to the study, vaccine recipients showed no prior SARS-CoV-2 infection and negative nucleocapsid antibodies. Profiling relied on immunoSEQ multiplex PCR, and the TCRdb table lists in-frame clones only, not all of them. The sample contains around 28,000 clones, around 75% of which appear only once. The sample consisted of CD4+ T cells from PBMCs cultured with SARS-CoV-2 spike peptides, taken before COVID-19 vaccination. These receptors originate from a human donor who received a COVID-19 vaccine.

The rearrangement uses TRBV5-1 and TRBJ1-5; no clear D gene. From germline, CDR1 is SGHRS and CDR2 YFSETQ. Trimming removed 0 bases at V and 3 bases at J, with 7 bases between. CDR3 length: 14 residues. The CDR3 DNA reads TGCGCCAGCAGCTTGGGAGGGTACAATCAGCCCCAGCATTTT. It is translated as CASSLGGYNQPQHF.

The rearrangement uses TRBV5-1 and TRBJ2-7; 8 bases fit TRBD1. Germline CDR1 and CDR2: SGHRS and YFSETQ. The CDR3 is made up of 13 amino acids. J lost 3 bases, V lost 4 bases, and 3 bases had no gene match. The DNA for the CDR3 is TGCGCCAGCAGCACCAGGGGGCACTACGAGCAGTACTTC. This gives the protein CASSTRGHYEQYF.

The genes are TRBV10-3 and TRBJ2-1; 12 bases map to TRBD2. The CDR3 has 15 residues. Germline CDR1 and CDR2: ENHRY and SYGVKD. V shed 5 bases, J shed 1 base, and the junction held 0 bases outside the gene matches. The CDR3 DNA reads TGTGCCATCAGTACTAGCGGGAGGTCCTACAATGAGCAGTTCTTC. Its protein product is CAISTSGRSYNEQFF.

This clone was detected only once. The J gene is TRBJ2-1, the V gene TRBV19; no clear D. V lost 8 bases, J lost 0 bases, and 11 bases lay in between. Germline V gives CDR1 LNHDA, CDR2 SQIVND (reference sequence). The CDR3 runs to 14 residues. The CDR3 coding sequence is TGTGCCAGTGGTCAACCAAACTCCTACAATGAGCAGTTCTTC. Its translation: CASGQPNSYNEQFF.

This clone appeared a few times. CDR3 residues: CASSSDNNEQFF. The DNA of the CDR3 is TGTGCCAGCAGTTCCGACAACAATGAGCAGTTCTTC. V gene TRBV2 combines with J gene TRBJ2-1; D not certain. Germline-derived CDR1 and CDR2 are SNHLY and FYNNEI. V lost 5 bases, J lost 5 bases, and 7 bases lay in between. There are 12 residues in the CDR3.

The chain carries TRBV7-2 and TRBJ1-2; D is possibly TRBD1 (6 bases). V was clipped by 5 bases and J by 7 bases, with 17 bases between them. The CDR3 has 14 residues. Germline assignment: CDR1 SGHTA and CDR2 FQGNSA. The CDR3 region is CASSAGRRGRGYTF. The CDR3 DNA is TGTGCCAGCAGCGCGGGCCGCAGGGGCCGTGGCTACACCTTC.

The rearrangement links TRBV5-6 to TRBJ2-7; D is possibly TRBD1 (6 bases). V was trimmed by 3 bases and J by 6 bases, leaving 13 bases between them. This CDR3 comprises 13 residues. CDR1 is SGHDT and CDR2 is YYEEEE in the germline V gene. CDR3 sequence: CASSWTVYGEQYF. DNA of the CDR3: TGTGCCAGCAGCTGGACAGTTTATGGCGAGCAGTACTTC.

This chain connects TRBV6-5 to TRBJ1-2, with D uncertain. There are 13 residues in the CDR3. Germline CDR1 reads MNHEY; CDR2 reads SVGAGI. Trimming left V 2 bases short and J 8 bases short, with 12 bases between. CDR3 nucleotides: TGTGCCAGCAGTTACGTAGTAGGGCAAGGCTACACCTTC. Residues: CASSYVVGQGYTF.

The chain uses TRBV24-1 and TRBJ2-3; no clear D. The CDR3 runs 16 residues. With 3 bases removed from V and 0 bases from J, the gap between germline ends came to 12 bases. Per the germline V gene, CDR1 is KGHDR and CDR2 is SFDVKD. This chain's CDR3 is CATSDRADRSTDTQYF. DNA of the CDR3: TGTGCCACCAGTGATAGGGCAGACCGGAGCACAGATACGCAGTATTTT.

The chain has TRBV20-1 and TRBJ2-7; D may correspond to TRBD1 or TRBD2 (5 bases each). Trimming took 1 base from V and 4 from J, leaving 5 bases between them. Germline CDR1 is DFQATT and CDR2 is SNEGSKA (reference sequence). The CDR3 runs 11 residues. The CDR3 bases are TGCAGTGCTAGAGGGGGGTACGAGCAGTACTTC. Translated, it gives CSARGGYEQYF.

CDR3 coding DNA: TGTGCCAGCAGCTTAAGACTATTCGACTACGAGCAGTACTTC. Amino acids: CASSLRLFDYEQYF. The chain recombines TRBV5-8 with TRBJ2-7; a possible D gene is TRBD2 (5 bases). V was shortened by 2 bases and J by 3 bases, with 12 bases between the two germline ends. This CDR3 spans 14 amino acids. The germline CDR1 and CDR2 sequences are SGHTS and YDEGEE.

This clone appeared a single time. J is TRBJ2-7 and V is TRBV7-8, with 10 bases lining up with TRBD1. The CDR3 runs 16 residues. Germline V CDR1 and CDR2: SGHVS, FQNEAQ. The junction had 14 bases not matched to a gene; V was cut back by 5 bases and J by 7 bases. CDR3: CASSPRDRGVLGEQYF. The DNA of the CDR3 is TGTGCCAGCAGCCCCAGGGACAGGGGAGTCCTGGGAGAGCAGTACTTC. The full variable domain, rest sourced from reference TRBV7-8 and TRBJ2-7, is GAGVSQSPRYKVAKRGQDVALRCDPISGHVSLFWYQQALGQGPEFLTYFQNEAQLDKSGLPSDRFFAERPEGSVSTLKIQRTQQEDSAVYLCASSPRDRGVLGEQYFGPGTRLTVT.

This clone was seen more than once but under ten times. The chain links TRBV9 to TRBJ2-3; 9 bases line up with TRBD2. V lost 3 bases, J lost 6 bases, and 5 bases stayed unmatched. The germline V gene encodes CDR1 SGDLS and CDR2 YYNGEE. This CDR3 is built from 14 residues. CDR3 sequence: CASSARTSVDTQYF. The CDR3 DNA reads TGTGCCAGCAGCGCCCGGACTAGCGTCGATACGCAGTATTTT.

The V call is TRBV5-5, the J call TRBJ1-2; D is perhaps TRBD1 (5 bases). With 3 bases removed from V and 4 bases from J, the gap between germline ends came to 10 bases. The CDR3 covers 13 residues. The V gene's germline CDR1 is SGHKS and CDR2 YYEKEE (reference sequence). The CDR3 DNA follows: TGTGCCAGCAGCTATCGGGGGGGCTATGGCTACACCTTC. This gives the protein CASSYRGGYGYTF.

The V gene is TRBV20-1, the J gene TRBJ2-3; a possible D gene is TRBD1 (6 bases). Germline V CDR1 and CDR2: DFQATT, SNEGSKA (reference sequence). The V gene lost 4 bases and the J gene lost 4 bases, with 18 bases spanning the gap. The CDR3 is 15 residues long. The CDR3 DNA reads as TGCAGTGCTATTGATGGGAGAGGGGGTGCAGATACGCAGTATTTT. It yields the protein CSAIDGRGGADTQYF.

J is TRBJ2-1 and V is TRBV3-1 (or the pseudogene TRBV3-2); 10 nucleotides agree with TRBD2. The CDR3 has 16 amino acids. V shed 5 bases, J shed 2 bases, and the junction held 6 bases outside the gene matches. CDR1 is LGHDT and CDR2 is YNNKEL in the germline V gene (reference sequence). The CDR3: CASSSLAGATYNEQFF. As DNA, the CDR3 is TGTGCCAGCAGCTCCCTAGCGGGGGCCACCTACAATGAGCAGTTCTTC.

The CDR3 reads CASSLSSGTTNTGELFF. CDR3 coding DNA: TGTGCCAGCAGCCTGTCTAGCGGGACCACGAACACCGGGGAGCTGTTTTTT. The rearrangement links TRBV7-9 to TRBJ2-2, with TRBD2 matching over 9 bases. Per germline, CDR1 SEHNR and CDR2 FQNEAQ (reference sequence). CDR3 length: 17 residues. J lost 0 bases, V lost 5 bases, and 7 bases had no gene match.

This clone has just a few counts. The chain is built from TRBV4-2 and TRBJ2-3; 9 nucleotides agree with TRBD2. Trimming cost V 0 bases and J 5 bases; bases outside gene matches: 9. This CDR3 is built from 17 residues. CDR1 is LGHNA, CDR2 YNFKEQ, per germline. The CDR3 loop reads CASSQDKASGAVDTQYF. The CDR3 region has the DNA TGTGCCAGCAGCCAAGATAAGGCTAGCGGGGCAGTAGATACGCAGTATTTT.

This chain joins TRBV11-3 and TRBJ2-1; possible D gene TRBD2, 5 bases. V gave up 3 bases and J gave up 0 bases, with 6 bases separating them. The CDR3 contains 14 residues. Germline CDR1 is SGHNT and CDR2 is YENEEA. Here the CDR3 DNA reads TGTGCCAGCAGCTTGGGGAGCTCCTACAATGAGCAGTTCTTC. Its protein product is CASSLGSSYNEQFF.

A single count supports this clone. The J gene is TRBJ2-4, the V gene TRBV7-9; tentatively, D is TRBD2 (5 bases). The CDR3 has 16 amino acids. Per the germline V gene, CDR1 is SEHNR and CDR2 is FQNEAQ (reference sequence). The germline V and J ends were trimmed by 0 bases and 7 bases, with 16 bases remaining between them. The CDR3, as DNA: TGTGCCAGCAGCTTAGCCCCCCCACGGGGAAACAACATTCAGTACTTC. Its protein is CASSLAPPRGNNIQYF. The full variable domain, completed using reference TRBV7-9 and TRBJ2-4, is DTGVSQNPRHKITKRGQNVTFRCDPISEHNRLYWYRQTLGQGPEFLTYFQNEAQLEKSRLLSDRFSAERPKGSFSTLEIQRTEQGDSAMYLCASSLAPPRGNNIQYFGAGTRLSVL.